The next 14 T cell receptor beta chains were all read from a single sample in a study of T cell changes during pregnancy in multiple sclerosis. Sequencing used immunoSEQ multiplex PCR; TCRdb keeps in-frame clones, though not all of them. The table records about 62,000 clones, 80% to 90% of them present only once. Sample: peripheral blood, taken in the first trimester of pregnancy. These receptors were taken from a female donor with multiple sclerosis, enrolled in a pregnancy study.

The chain combines TRBV7-8 with TRBJ2-2, with a tentative D call TRBD1 (6 bases). V lost 3 bases, J lost 7 bases, and 12 bases lay in between. This CDR3 is 14 amino acids long. The V gene's germline CDR1 is SGHVS and CDR2 FQNEAQ. CDR3 loop: CASSFTGSSGELFF. CDR3 sequence (DNA): TGTGCCAGCAGCTTCACAGGGTCTAGCGGGGAGCTGTTTTTT.

The chain joins TRBV6-1 to TRBJ1-4, with 8 bases lining up with TRBD1. With V trimmed by 6 bases and J by 6 bases, 3 bases remained unmatched. The CDR3 loop spans 13 amino acids. The germline gives CDR1 MNHNS, CDR2 SASEGT. Here the CDR3 DNA reads TGTGCCAGCAGGACGACAGGGGATGAAAAACTGTTTTTT. It codes for CASRTTGDEKLFF.

As for this clone: One end of the junction does not line up with germline, which may come from a read error. The rearrangement uses TRBV14 and TRBJ2-7; D is undetermined. Germline values: CDR1 SGHDN, CDR2 FVKESK. This CDR3 has 12 amino acids. The CDR3 DNA is TGTGCCAGCGGCCAGGTCCTATACGAGCAGTACTTC. This sequence encodes CASGQVLYEQYF. Full variable domain (missing parts from reference TRBV14 and TRBJ2-7): EAGVTQFPSHSVIEKGQTVTLRCDPISGHDNLYWYRRVMGKEIKFLLHFVKESKQDESGMPNNRFLAERTGGTYSTLKVQPAELEDSGVYFCASGQVLYEQYFGPGTRLTVT.

The chain joins TRBV5-1 to TRBJ2-5; D uncertain. This CDR3 has 12 residues. The V end lost 4 bases, the J end lost 3 bases, and 7 bases lay between the germline ends. CDR1 is SGHRS, CDR2 YFSETQ, per germline. The chain's CDR3 is CASSASEETQYF. The CDR3 DNA is TGCGCCAGCAGCGCGTCGGAAGAGACCCAGTACTTC.

The V and J genes are TRBV30 and TRBJ1-5, with no clear D. This CDR3 has 13 residues. V was clipped by 0 bases and J by 4 bases, with 7 bases between them. CDR1 and CDR2 from the germline V gene are GTSNPN and SVGIG (reference sequence). The CDR3 is CAWSVEGNQPQHF. CDR3 nucleotide sequence: TGTGCCTGGAGTGTAGAGGGAAATCAGCCCCAGCATTTT. The full variable domain, rest sourced from reference TRBV30 and TRBJ1-5, is SQTIHQWPATLVQPVGSPLSLECTVEGTSNPNLYWYRQAAGRGLQLLFYSVGIGQISSEVPQNLSASRPQDRQFILSSKKLLLSDSGFYLCAWSVEGNQPQHFGDGTRLSIL.

J is TRBJ2-7 and V is TRBV11-2, with D uncertain. V was shortened by 2 bases and J by 4 bases, with 6 bases between the two germline ends. This CDR3 comprises 12 residues. Per germline, CDR1 SGHAT and CDR2 FQNNGV. The CDR3 region has the DNA TGTGCCAGCAGCTTACCCCTTTACGAGCAGTACTTC. It codes for CASSLPLYEQYF.

This clone came up once. The chain joins TRBV5-4 to TRBJ1-6; D not resolved. The V and J ends lost 0 bases and 10 bases respectively, with 8 bases between them. The germline CDR1 and CDR2 sequences are SGHNT and YYREEE (reference sequence). The CDR3 spans 13 residues. The CDR3 sequence: CASSLELSSPLHF. Here the CDR3 DNA reads TGTGCCAGCAGCTTGGAATTGTCATCACCCCTCCACTTT.

This chain connects TRBV29-1 to TRBJ1-2; D is perhaps TRBD1 (6 bases). V lost 4 bases to trimming and J lost 3 bases, with 9 bases between them. Germline V gene sequence: CDR1 SQVTM, CDR2 ANQGSEA. The CDR3 spans 12 residues. The CDR3 is CSVGGGDYGYTF. DNA of the CDR3: TGCAGCGTTGGCGGGGGCGACTATGGCTACACCTTC.

The gene calls are TRBV15 and TRBJ2-3, with D possibly matching TRBD1 (5 bases). Between the trimmed V and J ends, which lost 0 bases and 4 bases, there was a span of 20 bases. Germline CDR1 and CDR2: LNHNV and YYDKDF (reference sequence). CDR3 length: 18 residues. In nucleotides, the CDR3 is TGTGCCACCAGCAGAGATCCCTTCGGGCAGGGCTTGTCAGATACGCAGTATTTT. It yields the protein CATSRDPFGQGLSDTQYF. The full variable domain, completed using reference TRBV15 and TRBJ2-3, is DAMVIQNPRYQVTQFGKPVTLSCSQTLNHNVMYWYQQKSSQAPKLLFHYYDKDFNNEADTPDNFQSRRPNTSFCFLDIRSPGLGDTAMYLCATSRDPFGQGLSDTQYFGPGTRLTVL.

The rearrangement uses TRBV7-9 and TRBJ2-7; D is perhaps TRBD1 (5 bases). CDR1 SEHNR and CDR2 FQNEAQ come from the germline V gene (reference sequence). The CDR3 is made up of 13 amino acids. Between the trimmed V and J ends, which lost 4 bases and 5 bases, there was a span of 12 bases. DNA of the CDR3: TGTGCCAGCAGCTCCAGGGCTTGGGACGAGCAGTACTTC. It translates to CASSSRAWDEQYF.

This clone was counted once. The chain couples TRBV23-1 to TRBJ2-3; 8 nucleotides agree with TRBD1. TRBV23-1 is noted as an ORF with a role that remains uncertain. CDR3 length: 16 residues. Trimming cost V 4 bases and J 2 bases; bases outside gene matches: 8. The CDR3: CASSLNRDRFTDTQYF. CDR3 DNA sequence: TGCGCCAGCAGTCTAAACCGGGACAGGTTCACAGATACGCAGTATTTT.

This clone was detected a few times. The CDR3 loop reads CASSPTDTGELFF. The CDR3, as DNA: TGTGCCAGCTCACCGACAGACACCGGGGAGCTGTTTTTT. This rearrangement joins TRBV18 to TRBJ2-2; weak D call: TRBD1 (5 bases). With 3 bases removed from V and 3 bases from J, the gap between germline ends came to 5 bases. This CDR3 is 13 amino acids long. The V gene's germline CDR1 is KGHSH and CDR2 LQKENI.

J is TRBJ1-2 and V is TRBV7-9, with TRBD1 identical over 7 bases. Germline CDR1 reads SEHNR; CDR2 reads FQNEAQ (reference sequence). V lost 4 bases and J lost 3; bases outside the gene matches: 5. The CDR3 totals 14 residues. The CDR3 nucleotides read TGTGCCAGCAGCTATACTCAGGGGGACTATGGCTACACCTTC. Translating gives CASSYTQGDYGYTF.

The CDR3 region is CASRTGDALEAFF. The CDR3, as DNA: TGTGCCAGCAGGACAGGTGATGCTCTTGAAGCTTTCTTT. This sequence joins TRBV25-1 and TRBJ1-1, with a tentative D call TRBD1 (6 bases). V was cut by 6 bases and J by 7 bases, with 15 bases left in between. Germline V gene sequence: CDR1 MGHDK, CDR2 SYGVNS. The CDR3 consists of 13 residues.